This T cell receptor (beta chain) is from a study of T-cell reconstitution after alpha-beta-depleted transplantation in children. This clonotype was recorded a few times. The CDR3 runs to 17 residues. Losses at the gene ends were 2 bases for V and 4 bases for J; bases not matched to a gene: 9. CDR1 and CDR2 (germline): KGHSH, LQKENI. It was with unique molecular identifiers that the TCRbeta library was prepared. TCRdb itself ran the PCR reads through MiXCR, one entry per CDR3 protein. The sample lists 600,000 to 700,000 distinct CDR3 sequences; roughly 15% were seen once. The receptor comes from a human donor who donated a stem cell graft to a child with acute myeloid leukemia. The chain employs TRBV18 and TRBJ2-1, with 9 bases that match TRBD1. The sequenced sample was PBMCs from the stem cell graft donor, obtained from the stem cell graft. The CDR3 bases are TGTGCCAGCTCACCATGGTATGGGACAGGGCCATACAATGAGCAGTTCTTC. It specifies CASSPWYGTGPYNEQFF.